A single sample gave rise to the 4 T cell receptor beta chains below, sequenced in a study of blood T cells in healthy people across ages. Next came a second PCR, run for 7 to 11 cycles, which used a sample-barcoded 5' primer along with a J-beta primer mix. TCRdb independently ran MiXCR on the 5' RACE reads; one entry per CDR3 protein. The sample lists 700,000 or so distinct CDR3 sequences, 22% occurring once. Specimen: blood. The receptors come from a man between 65 and 85 years old in good health.

V and J are TRBV12-3 or TRBV12-4 and TRBJ1-1; D is possibly TRBD1 (6 bases). V lost 6 bases and J 3 bases, leaving 14 bases between the germline ends. This CDR3 is built from 14 residues. The CDR3 coding sequence is TGTGCCAGCAGCCTAAACTCAGGGGACACTGAAGCTTTCTTT. This encodes CASSLNSGDTEAFF.

The chain links TRBV3-1 to TRBJ2-4, with D unresolved. V gave up 0 bases and J gave up 0 bases, with 3 bases separating them. CDR1 and CDR2 from the germline V gene are LGHDT and YNNKEL (reference sequence). The length of the CDR3 is 14 residues. CDR3 DNA: TGTGCCAGCAGCCAAGACGTAGCCAAAAACATTCAGTACTTC. This translates into CASSQDVAKNIQYF.

A note on this clonotype: Because the CDR3 is missing its conserved closing phenylalanine or tryptophan, this is likely a read error. The chain is built from TRBV7-9 and TRBJ2-5; the D is unclear. Germline CDR1 and CDR2: SEHNR and FQNEAQ (reference sequence). The CDR3 has 17 residues. V dropped 2 bases and J dropped 1 base, with 17 bases sitting between them. The CDR3: CASSLMPGWGIQETQYC. CDR3 in DNA: TGTGCCAGCAGCTTAATGCCTGGTTGGGGAATCCAAGAGACCCAGTACTGC.

This clonotype was observed a handful of times. The chain links TRBV19 to TRBJ2-5; TRBD2 matches 9 bases. The end of the DNA fits TRBJ2-1 better, so the J call may be wrong. CDR1 and CDR2 (germline): LNHDA, SQIVND (reference sequence). CDR3 size: 14 residues. In DNA, the CDR3 is TGTGCCAGTAGTAATAGCGGGAGATATAATGAGCAGTTCTTC. This translates into CASSNSGRYNEQFF.